A single T cell receptor beta chain is shown here with its context. The antigen is unknown. The repertoire was sequenced with immunoSEQ multiplex PCR; TCRdb's copy has only in-frame clones and lacks some. Here the sample spans roughly 100,000 clones, approximately 91% being singletons. The sample comes from a study of T cell responses to AZD1222 COVID-19 vaccine. General observations from the study: Receipt of two AZD1222 doses was followed by a rise in Spike-specific TCR breadth and depth. Nearly half of spike-specific TCRs reportedly go after variant regions that carry no mutations. Donors, mostly white British, included more females; clonal diversity was possibly underestimated.

Trimming cost V 4 bases and J 6 bases, with 16 bases left between them. Germline CDR1 MNHEY, CDR2 SVGAGI. The CDR3 totals 14 residues. The V gene is TRBV6-5, the J gene TRBJ2-7, with D possibly TRBD2 on 5 matching bases. The starting material was peripheral blood, obtained 28 days after the second AZD1222 dose. This sequence originates from an adult who received the AZD1222 COVID-19 vaccine. The CDR3 DNA is TGTGCCAGCAGTTCAGACACGGGAAGAGGCGAGCAGTACTTC. Its translation is CASSSDTGRGEQYF.